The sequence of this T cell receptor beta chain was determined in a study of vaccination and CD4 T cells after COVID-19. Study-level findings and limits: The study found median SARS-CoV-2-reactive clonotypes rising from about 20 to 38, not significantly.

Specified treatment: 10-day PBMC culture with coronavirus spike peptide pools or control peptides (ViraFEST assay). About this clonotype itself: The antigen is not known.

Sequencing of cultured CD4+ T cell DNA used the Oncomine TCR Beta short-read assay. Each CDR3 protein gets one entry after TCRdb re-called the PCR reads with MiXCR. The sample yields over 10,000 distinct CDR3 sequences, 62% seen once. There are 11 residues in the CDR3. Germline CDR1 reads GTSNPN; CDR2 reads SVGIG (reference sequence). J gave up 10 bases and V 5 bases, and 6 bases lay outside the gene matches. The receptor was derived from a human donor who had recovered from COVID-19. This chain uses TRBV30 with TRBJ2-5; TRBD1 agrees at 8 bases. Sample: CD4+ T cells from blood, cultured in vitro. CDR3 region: CAWSNRGFQYF. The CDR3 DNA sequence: TGTGCCTGGTCCAACAGGGGGTTCCAGTACTTC.